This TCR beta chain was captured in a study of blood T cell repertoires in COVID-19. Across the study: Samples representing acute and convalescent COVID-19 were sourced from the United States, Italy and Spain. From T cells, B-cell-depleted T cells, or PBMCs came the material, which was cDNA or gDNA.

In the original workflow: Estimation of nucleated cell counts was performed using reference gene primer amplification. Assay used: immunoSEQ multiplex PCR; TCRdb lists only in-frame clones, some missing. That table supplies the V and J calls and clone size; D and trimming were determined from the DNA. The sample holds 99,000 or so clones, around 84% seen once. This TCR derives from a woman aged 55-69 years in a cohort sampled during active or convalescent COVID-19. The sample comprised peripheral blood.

Here the CDR3 DNA reads TGTGCCAGCAGTTACGGCCGTGGCGGGGAGCTGTTTTTT. The encoded protein is CASSYGRGGELFF. The chain recombines TRBV6-5 with TRBJ2-2, with D unresolved. Trimming removed 2 bases at V and 7 bases at J, with 8 bases between. The CDR3 is 13 amino acids. CDR1 and CDR2 from the germline V gene are MNHEY and SVGAGI.